The clone carrying this T cell receptor (beta chain) appeared once. The sample is drawn from a study of long-term antiretroviral therapy in people with HIV. Survey-level immunoSEQ v3.0 assays were run. Measured with immunoSEQ multiplex PCR; TCRdb has only the in-frame clones, and not every one. The repertoire consists of about 16,000 clones, with roughly 94% occurring once and the leading ten covering about 4.6%. Trimming pared 5 bases from V and 5 bases from J, leaving 7 bases between. The CDR3 consists of 12 residues. From germline, CDR1 is MNHEY and CDR2 SVGAGI. This chain joins TRBV6-5 and TRBJ2-1; D is unresolved. The origin of this receptor is a woman aged 45 to 65 with HIV. The source material was unsorted PBMCs, sampled around 6.5 years after starting antiretroviral therapy. This CDR3 is CASSGQNNEQFF. The DNA for the CDR3 is TGTGCCAGCAGTGGTCAGAACAATGAGCAGTTCTTC.